A single sample is the source of the 2 T cell receptor beta chains below, sequenced in a study of control samples from healthy donors and cancer patients. The assay was immunoSEQ multiplex PCR, and TCRdb's table has in-frame clones only and misses some. The sample has about 82,000 clones; just under 95% are singletons. The sample comprised blood. The receptors were sampled from a woman aged 18 to 35 in good health.

The chain couples TRBV6-5 to TRBJ2-7; D remains ambiguous. The CDR3 spans 13 residues. CDR1 is MNHEY, CDR2 SVGAGI, per germline. Trimming left V 0 bases short and J 7 bases short, with 10 bases between. The CDR3, as DNA: TGTGCCAGCAGTTACTCCTTAGTTCAGGAGCAGTACTTC. It codes for CASSYSLVQEQYF.

This clone was detected only once. This chain links TRBV10-2 with TRBJ1-3; D gene uncertain. The CDR3 runs 15 residues. Trimming removed 6 bases at V and 0 bases at J, with 12 bases between. Germline loops: CDR1 WSHSY, CDR2 SAAADI. CDR3 amino acids: CASSSGRHSGNTIYF. Written as DNA, the CDR3 is TGCGCCAGCAGCAGTGGACGGCACTCTGGAAACACCATATATTTT.